This T cell receptor beta chain was sequenced in a study of regulatory and conventional T cells in breast cancer (dated by TCRdb to the mid-2010s). Trimming takes 6 bases off V and 5 bases off J; junction bases not matched to a gene: 9. The CDR3, cysteine through phenylalanine, is 15 amino acids long. Just the 45-base CDR3 DNA is kept, in frame starting at base 1. Reading the germline V gene gives CDR1 MDHEN and CDR2 SYDVKM. The library was prepared using PCR. Sequencer: Illumina MiSeq. TCRdb passed the public sequencing reads through fastp at Q25 and MiXCR, retaining productive beta sequences. Each CDR3 protein appears once, grouped with its most common genes and DNA. In all, the sample holds around 15,000 distinct CDR3 sequences, and around a third of those were seen once. Of the sample, roughly 1.5% falls within the top ten clones. On this clonotype: This receptor's antigen is unknown. Base qualities are missing; no much larger clone stands one base away.

The receptor chain draws on TRBV28 and TRBJ1-5; 8 bases in the junction line up with TRBD1. The sequencing sample was made of conventional T cells from blood. The origin of this receptor is a female donor in good health. In nucleotide form, the sequence is TGTGCCAGCAGCCGAGGGACAGGCGGTTATCAGCCCCAGCATTTT. Its protein product is CASSRGTGGYQPQHF.